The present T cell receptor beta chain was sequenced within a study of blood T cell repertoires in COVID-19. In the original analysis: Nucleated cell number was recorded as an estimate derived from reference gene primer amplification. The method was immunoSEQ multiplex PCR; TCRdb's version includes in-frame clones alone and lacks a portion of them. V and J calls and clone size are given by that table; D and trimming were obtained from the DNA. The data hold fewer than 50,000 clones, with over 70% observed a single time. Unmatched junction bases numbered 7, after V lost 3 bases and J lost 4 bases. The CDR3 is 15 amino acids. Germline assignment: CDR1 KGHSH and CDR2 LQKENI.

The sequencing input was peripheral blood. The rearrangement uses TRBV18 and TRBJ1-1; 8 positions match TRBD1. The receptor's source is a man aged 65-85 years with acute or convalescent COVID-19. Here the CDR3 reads CASSPSFTGGTEAFF. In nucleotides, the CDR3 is TGTGCCAGCTCACCGTCTTTCACAGGGGGCACTGAAGCTTTCTTT.